This TCR beta chain is drawn from a study of blood T cell repertoires in COVID-19. Across the study: Sources were T cells, B-cell-depleted T cells, or PBMCs; the material itself was cDNA or gDNA.

Original processing notes: From reference gene primer amplification, estimates of nucleated cell counts were derived. The table came from immunoSEQ multiplex PCR; TCRdb's copy has only in-frame clones and leaves some out. V and J calls plus clone size are reproduced from that table; the DNA served to infer D and trimming. The data hold some 350,000 clones, with over 80% observed a single time. This CDR3 has 15 residues. V was pared by 6 bases and J by 0 bases, with 14 bases between. Germline lookup yields CDR1 SEHNR and CDR2 FQNEAQ (reference sequence). The TCR was taken from a man younger than 45 who had recovered from COVID-19. Sequences were obtained from PBMCs or T cells enriched from blood (not recorded which). This rearrangement joins TRBV7-9 to TRBJ1-1; perhaps TRBD1 as D (5 bases). CDR3 loop: CASRPHGGMNTEAFF. CDR3 in DNA: TGTGCCAGCAGACCACATGGGGGGATGAACACTGAAGCTTTCTTT. Full variable domain (remainder filled in from reference TRBV7-9 and TRBJ1-1): DTGVSQNPRHKITKRGQNVTFRCDPISEHNRLYWYRQTLGQGPEFLTYFQNEAQLEKSRLLSDRFSAERPKGSFSTLEIQRTEQGDSAMYLCASRPHGGMNTEAFFGQGTRLTVV.